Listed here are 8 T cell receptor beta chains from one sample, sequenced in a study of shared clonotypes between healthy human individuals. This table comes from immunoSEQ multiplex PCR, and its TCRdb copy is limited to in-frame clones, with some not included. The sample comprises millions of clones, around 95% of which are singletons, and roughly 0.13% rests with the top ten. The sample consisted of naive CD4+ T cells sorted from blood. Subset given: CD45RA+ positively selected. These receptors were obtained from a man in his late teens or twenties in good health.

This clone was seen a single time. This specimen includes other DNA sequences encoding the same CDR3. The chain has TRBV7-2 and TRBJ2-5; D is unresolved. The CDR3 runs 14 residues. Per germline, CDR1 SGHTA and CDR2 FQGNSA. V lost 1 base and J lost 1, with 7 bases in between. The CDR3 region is CASSLGGAQETQYF. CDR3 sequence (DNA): TGTGCCAGCAGCTTAGGAGGCGCCCAAGAGACCCAGTACTTC.

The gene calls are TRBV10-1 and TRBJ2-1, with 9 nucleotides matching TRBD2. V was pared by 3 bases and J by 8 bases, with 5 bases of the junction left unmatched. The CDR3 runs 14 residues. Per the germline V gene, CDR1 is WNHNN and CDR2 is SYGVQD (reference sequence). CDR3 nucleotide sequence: TGCGCCAGCAGTGATGGGACTAGCATGGATGAGCAGTTCTTC. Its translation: CASSDGTSMDEQFF.

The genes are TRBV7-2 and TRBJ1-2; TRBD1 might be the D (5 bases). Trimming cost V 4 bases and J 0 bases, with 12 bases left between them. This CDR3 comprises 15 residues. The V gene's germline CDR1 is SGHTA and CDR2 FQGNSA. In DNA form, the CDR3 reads TGTGCCAGCAGCTCCCAGGGAGCCCCTAACTATGGCTACACCTTC. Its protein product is CASSSQGAPNYGYTF.

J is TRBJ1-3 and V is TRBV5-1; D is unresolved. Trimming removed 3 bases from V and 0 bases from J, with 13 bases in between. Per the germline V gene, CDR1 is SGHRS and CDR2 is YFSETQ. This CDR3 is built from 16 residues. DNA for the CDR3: TGCGCCAGCAGCTATTGGGAGGCGTTCTCTGGAAACACCATATATTTT. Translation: CASSYWEAFSGNTIYF.

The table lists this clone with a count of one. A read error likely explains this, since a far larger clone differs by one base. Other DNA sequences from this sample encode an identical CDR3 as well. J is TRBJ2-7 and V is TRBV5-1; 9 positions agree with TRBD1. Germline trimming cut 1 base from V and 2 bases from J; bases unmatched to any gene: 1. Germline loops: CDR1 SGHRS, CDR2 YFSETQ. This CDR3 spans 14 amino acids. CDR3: CASSLTGGPYEQYF. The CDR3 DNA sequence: TGCGCCAGCAGCTTGACAGGGGGCCCCTACGAGCAGTACTTC. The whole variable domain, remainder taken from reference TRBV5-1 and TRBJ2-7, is KAGVTQTPRYLIKTRGQQVTLSCSPISGHRSVSWYQQTPGQGLQFLFEYFSETQRNKGNFPGRFSGRQFSNSRSEMNVSTLELGDSALYLCASSLTGGPYEQYFGPGTRLTVT.

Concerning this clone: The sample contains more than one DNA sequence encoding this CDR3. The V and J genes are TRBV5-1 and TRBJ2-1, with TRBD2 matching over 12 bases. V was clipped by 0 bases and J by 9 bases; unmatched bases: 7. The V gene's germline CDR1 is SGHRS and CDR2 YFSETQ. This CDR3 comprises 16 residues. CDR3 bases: TGCGCCAGCAGCTTGGCCGGGCTAGCGGGAGGGAGTGAGCAGTTCTTC. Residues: CASSLAGLAGGSEQFF.

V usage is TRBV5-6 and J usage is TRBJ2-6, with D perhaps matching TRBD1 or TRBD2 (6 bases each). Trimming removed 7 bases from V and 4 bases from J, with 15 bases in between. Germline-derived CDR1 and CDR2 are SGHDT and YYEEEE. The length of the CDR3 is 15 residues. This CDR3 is CASFKGGLGANVLTF. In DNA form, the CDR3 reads TGTGCCAGCTTTAAGGGGGGCCTAGGGGCCAACGTCCTGACTTTC.

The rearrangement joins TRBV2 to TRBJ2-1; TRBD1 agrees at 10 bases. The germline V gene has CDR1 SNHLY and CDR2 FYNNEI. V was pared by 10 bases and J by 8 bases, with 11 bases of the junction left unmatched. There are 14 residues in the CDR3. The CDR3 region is CATHRDRGIDEQFF. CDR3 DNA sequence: TGTGCCACCCACCGGGACAGGGGAATCGATGAGCAGTTCTTC.